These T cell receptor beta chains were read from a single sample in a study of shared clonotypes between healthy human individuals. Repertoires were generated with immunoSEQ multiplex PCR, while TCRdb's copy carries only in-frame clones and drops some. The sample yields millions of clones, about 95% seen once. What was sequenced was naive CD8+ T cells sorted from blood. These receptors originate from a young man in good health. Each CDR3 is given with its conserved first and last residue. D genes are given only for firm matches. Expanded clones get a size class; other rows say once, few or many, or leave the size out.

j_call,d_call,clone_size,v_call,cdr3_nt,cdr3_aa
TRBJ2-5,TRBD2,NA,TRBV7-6,TGTGCCAGCAGCTTTGGTTTCCTAGCGGGAGAAGAGACCCAGTACTTC,CASSFGFLAGEETQYF
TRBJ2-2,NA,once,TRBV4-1,TGCGCCAGCAGCCTCGGACCCGTCAACACCGGGGAGCTGTTTTTT,CASSLGPVNTGELFF
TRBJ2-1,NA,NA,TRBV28,TGTGCCAGCTCCGACAATGAGCAGTTCTTC,CASSDNEQFF
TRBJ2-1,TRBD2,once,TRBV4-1,TGCGCCAGCAGCCTAGCGGGAGGTGTGAATGAGCAGTTCTTC,CASSLAGGVNEQFF
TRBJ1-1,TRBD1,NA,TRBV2,TGTGCCAGCAGAGGGACAGGGAACACTGAAGCTTTCTTT,CASRGTGNTEAFF
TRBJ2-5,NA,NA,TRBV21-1,TGTGCCAAGAGGACAACCCAAGAGACCCAGTACTTC,CAKRTTQETQYF
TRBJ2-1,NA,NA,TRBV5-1,TGCGCCAGCAGCCTGGGACCTAGCGCCTACAATGAGCAGTTCTTC,CASSLGPSAYNEQFF
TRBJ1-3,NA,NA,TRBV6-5,TGTGCCAGCATCTCGGGAAACACCATATATTTT,CASISGNTIYF
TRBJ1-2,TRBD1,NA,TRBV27,TGTGCCAGCGGGACGGGAGGGGGCGGCTATGGCTACACCTTC,CASGTGGGGYGYTF
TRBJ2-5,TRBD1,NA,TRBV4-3,TGCGCCAGCAGCCAAGATCAGTTGACAGGGGGCTGGGAGACCCAGTACTTC,CASSQDQLTGGWETQYF
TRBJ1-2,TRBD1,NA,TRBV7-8,TGTGCCAGCAGGGGACCGGGACAGGGGAACGGCTACACCTTC,CASRGPGQGNGYTF
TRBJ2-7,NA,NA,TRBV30,TGTGCCTGGAGTGTCGCTGCGACCTACGAGCAGTACTTC,CAWSVAATYEQYF
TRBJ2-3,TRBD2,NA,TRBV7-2,TGTGCCAGCAGCTTAGTAACACCCCCTTACGGGAGGGCCACAGATACGCAGTATTTT,CASSLVTPPYGRATDTQYF